This T cell receptor beta chain is from a study of metastatic and nonmetastatic thyroid tumors. For the study at large: Patients with malignant and benign thyroid disease provided blood and tumor or nodule tissue, whose repertoires were compared.

Patients were all untreated before their thyroid surgery. The V gene's germline CDR1 is DFQATT and CDR2 SNEGSKA (reference sequence). V shed 1 base and J shed 5 bases, with 11 bases lying between them. The CDR3 length is 13 residues. In the source study's methods: The study took CDR3 differences across clinicopathological groups and made a distant-metastasis classifier for papillary thyroid cancer from them. TCRdb used MiXCR to call clones anew from the PCR reads. TCRdb assigned the V and J calls; the authors' analysis was not used. The sample includes 12,000 or so clones, 24% seen only once; the top ten take roughly 59%. Comments on this clone: Its antigen is currently unknown.

Study results and limitations: As reported, TCR beta diversity in blood and tumor was significantly higher in malignant thyroid tumors than in benign nodules.

This chain joins TRBV20-1 and TRBJ2-5; TRBD1 is a possible D gene (5 bases). The material sequenced was blood. The sequence was collected from a male donor with papillary thyroid cancer or a benign thyroid nodule (not recorded which). Some clones in this sample may be carry-over from other donors' samples. The CDR3 loop reads CSARVPAGETQYF. CDR3 DNA: TGCAGTGCTAGAGTCCCAGCAGGGGAGACCCAGTACTTC.